This T cell receptor beta chain was retrieved from a study of blood T cell repertoires in COVID-19. On the study more broadly: Acute-phase and convalescent COVID-19 samples originated in the United States, Italy and Spain. The analysed material was cDNA or gDNA that came from T cells, B-cell-depleted T cells, or PBMCs.

The CDR3 runs 18 residues. The V gene lost 3 bases and the J gene lost 0 bases, with 17 bases spanning the gap. CDR1 and CDR2 (germline): SEHNR, FQNEAQ (reference sequence). This clone was found once. Sequencing used immunoSEQ multiplex PCR; TCRdb keeps in-frame clones, though not all of them. In the table there are some 130,000 clones, about four fifths of which are singletons. Sequencing was performed on peripheral blood. The chain employs TRBV7-9 and TRBJ1-4, with D uncertain. This TCR was recovered from a woman between 55 and 75 years old with active or convalescent COVID-19. In DNA, the CDR3 is TGTGCCAGCAGCTTGGGCCCCGGCACCCGAACAACTAATGAAAAACTGTTTTTT. This sequence encodes CASSLGPGTRTTNEKLFF.